This T cell receptor beta chain was identified during a study of response to subunit inactivated influenza vaccine. General study findings and limits: Seasonal influenza vaccination, on each occasion, was suggested by the authors to recruit few new T cells.

TCRdb itself ran the RT-PCR reads through MiXCR, one entry per CDR3 protein. The repertoire holds 800,000 or so distinct CDR3 sequences, with approximately 22% as singletons. About this clonotype: What it binds is unknown.

Trimming shortened V by 3 bases and J by 0 bases, and 18 bases separated the two germline ends. The length of the CDR3 is 17 residues. Germline CDR1 is SGHRS and CDR2 is YFSETQ. The chain couples TRBV5-1 to TRBJ1-1; no definite D call. Sequencing was performed on PBMCs from blood, taken around 5 days after vaccination. The sequence was collected from a man in his fifties who received an inactivated influenza vaccine. The CDR3 nucleotides are TGCGCCAGCAGCTCTTCCCGCGGGCAGCCCATGAACACTGAAGCTTTCTTT. Translating gives CASSSSRGQPMNTEAFF.